Shown below are 10 T cell receptor beta chains from a single sample sequenced in a study of T-cell memory formation after mild COVID-19. TCRdb itself ran the 5' RACE reads through MiXCR, one entry per CDR3 protein. This table has about 390,000 distinct CDR3 sequences, about 15% appearing once. Sequencing was done on a sample of PBMCs or a T cell subset sorted from them (not recorded which). These receptors were obtained from a man aged 18 to 30 who had mild COVID-19 (a few samples of this study predate the infection). Cell type and time point are not known.

This clonotype was counted only a few times. The chain carries TRBV7-2 and TRBJ1-2, with 7 bases fitting TRBD1. Germline values: CDR1 SGHTA, CDR2 FQGNSA. J lost 5 bases, V lost 1 base, and 4 bases had no gene match. The CDR3 consists of 14 residues. CDR3 sequence (DNA): TGTGCCAGCAGCTTAGAGCGCAGGGGGTATGGCTACACCTTC. Protein sequence: CASSLERRGYGYTF.

The chain's CDR3 is CASRLWRGPVADTQYF. DNA for the CDR3: TGTGCCAGCAGACTATGGCGGGGGCCCGTCGCAGATACGCAGTATTTT. This chain uses TRBV7-9 with TRBJ2-3, with D possibly being TRBD2 (7 bases). The V end lost 6 bases, the J end lost 4 bases, and 20 bases lay between the germline ends. The CDR3 has 16 amino acids. The germline CDR1 and CDR2 sequences are SEHNR and FQNEAQ (reference sequence). Looking up the rest from reference TRBV7-9 and TRBJ2-3 gives the full variable domain: DTGVSQNPRHKITKRGQNVTFRCDPISEHNRLYWYRQTLGQGPEFLTYFQNEAQLEKSRLLSDRFSAERPKGSFSTLEIQRTEQGDSAMYLCASRLWRGPVADTQYFGPGTRLTVL.

This clonotype has just a few counts. The V gene is TRBV6-2 or TRBV6-3, the J gene TRBJ2-1; D might be TRBD2 (5 bases). V lost 4 bases and J lost 0, with 10 bases in between. Germline lookup yields CDR1 MNHEY and CDR2 SVGEGT. The CDR3 is 15 amino acids. CDR3 residues: CASSSQRSSYNEQFF. As DNA, the CDR3 is TGTGCCAGCAGTTCCCAGCGGAGCTCCTACAATGAGCAGTTCTTC.

This clonotype has only a few counts. V usage is TRBV7-9 and J usage is TRBJ1-6, with a weak D call TRBD1 (5 bases). The CDR3 length is 12 residues. V was shortened by 0 bases and J by 15 bases, with 9 bases between the two germline ends. Germline lookup yields CDR1 SEHNR and CDR2 FQNEAQ (reference sequence). CDR3 residues: CASSLAGRLLHF. In nucleotides, the CDR3 is TGTGCCAGCAGCTTAGCGGGACGGCTCCTCCACTTT.

CDR3 bases: TGCAGTGCCTGCAGGGATTCCACCGGGGAGCTGTTTTTT. Its protein product is CSACRDSTGELFF. This chain joins TRBV20-1 and TRBJ2-2, with D maybe TRBD1 (5 bases). Trimming stripped 6 bases from V and 4 bases from J, with 12 bases between. Germline lookup yields CDR1 DFQATT and CDR2 SNEGSKA (reference sequence). The CDR3 is 13 amino acids.

This clonotype appeared a few times. V is TRBV12-3 or TRBV12-4 and J is TRBJ2-7; 9 bases are shared with TRBD1. V gave up 6 bases and J gave up 6 bases; unmatched junction bases: 12. The CDR3 spans 15 residues. The CDR3 nucleotides are TGTGCCAGCAGCCGACAGGGACAGGGTTCGGGCGAGCAGTACTTC. Amino acid sequence: CASSRQGQGSGEQYF.

This clonotype was seen repeatedly, ten times or more. The V gene is TRBV7-2, the J gene TRBJ2-3, with D unclear. The CDR3 spans 14 residues. V was trimmed by 3 bases and J by 9 bases, leaving 16 bases between them. Germline V lookup: CDR1 SGHTA, CDR2 FQGNSA. The DNA for the CDR3 is TGTGCCAGCAGCTTTCCCCCGACGGACGGGACGCAGTATTTT. As protein: CASSFPPTDGTQYF.

The chain links TRBV7-2 to TRBJ2-2; 7 positions match TRBD2. The V segment lost 5 bases and the J segment 0 bases; nucleotides outside the gene matches: 6. CDR3 length equals 16 residues. CDR1 and CDR2 (germline): SGHTA, FQGNSA. Written as DNA, the CDR3 is TGTGCCAGCAGCCGTGGACGGGGGGCGAACACCGGGGAGCTGTTTTTT. This translates into CASSRGRGANTGELFF.

The chain couples TRBV7-2 to TRBJ2-1, with D perhaps matching TRBD1 or TRBD2 (5 bases each). Deletions cut 3 bases from V and 4 bases from J, with 7 bases between. The CDR3 covers 13 residues. Germline assignment: CDR1 SGHTA and CDR2 FQGNSA. The DNA of the CDR3 is TGTGCCAGCAGCTTTTGGGGGTACAATGAGCAGTTCTTC. It codes for CASSFWGYNEQFF.

This chain joins TRBV6-2 or TRBV6-3 and TRBJ2-7, with D unclear. CDR1 MNHEY and CDR2 SVGEGT come from the germline V gene. V was trimmed by 7 bases and J by 4 bases, leaving 17 bases between them. CDR3 length: 14 amino acids. As DNA, the CDR3 is TGTGCCAGCACTCACCCCCGGCCAGCTTACGAGCAGTACTTC. It encodes CASTHPRPAYEQYF.